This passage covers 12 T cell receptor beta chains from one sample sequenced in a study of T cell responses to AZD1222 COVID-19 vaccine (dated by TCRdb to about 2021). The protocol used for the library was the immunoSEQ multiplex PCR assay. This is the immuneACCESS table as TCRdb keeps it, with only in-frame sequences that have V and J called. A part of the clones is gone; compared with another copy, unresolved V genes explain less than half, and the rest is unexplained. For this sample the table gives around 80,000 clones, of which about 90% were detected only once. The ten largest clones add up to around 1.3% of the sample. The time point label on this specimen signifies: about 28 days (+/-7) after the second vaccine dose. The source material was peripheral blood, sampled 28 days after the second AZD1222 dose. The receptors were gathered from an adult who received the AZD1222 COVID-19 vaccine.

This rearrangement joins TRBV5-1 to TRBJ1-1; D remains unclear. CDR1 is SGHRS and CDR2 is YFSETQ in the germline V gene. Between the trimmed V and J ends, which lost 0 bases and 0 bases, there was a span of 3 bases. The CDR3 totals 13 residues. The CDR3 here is CASSLVMNTEAFF. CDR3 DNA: TGCGCCAGCAGCTTGGTTATGAACACTGAAGCTTTCTTT.

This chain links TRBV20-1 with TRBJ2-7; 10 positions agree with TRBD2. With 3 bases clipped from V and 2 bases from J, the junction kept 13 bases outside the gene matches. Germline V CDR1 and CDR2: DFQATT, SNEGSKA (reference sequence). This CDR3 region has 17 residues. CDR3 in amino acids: CSASGLAGVKKAYEQYF. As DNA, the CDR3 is TGCAGTGCTAGTGGGCTAGCGGGAGTAAAAAAGGCCTACGAGCAGTACTTC.

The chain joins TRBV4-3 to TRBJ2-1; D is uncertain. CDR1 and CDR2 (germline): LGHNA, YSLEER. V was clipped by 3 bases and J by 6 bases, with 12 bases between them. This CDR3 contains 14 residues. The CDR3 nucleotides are TGCGCCAGCAGCCAGGGCTTTGATGGCAATGAGCAGTTCTTC. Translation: CASSQGFDGNEQFF.

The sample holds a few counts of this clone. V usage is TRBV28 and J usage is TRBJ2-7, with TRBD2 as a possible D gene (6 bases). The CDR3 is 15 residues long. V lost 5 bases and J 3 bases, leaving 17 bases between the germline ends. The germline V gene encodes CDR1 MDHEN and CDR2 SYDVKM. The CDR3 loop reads CASSPRGRRVYEQYF. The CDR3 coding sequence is TGTGCCAGCAGTCCCCGGGGGAGACGGGTCTACGAGCAGTACTTC.

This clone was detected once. The CDR3 loop reads CASTSTNTGELFF. Written as DNA, the CDR3 is TGTGCCAGCACCTCAACGAACACCGGGGAGCTGTTTTTT. The chain couples TRBV7-3 to TRBJ2-2, with no clear D. Trimming stripped 7 bases from V and 0 bases from J, with 6 bases between. The V gene's germline CDR1 is SGHTA and CDR2 FQGTGA. The CDR3 spans 13 residues.

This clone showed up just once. The CDR3 sequence: CASSQGDGNTIYF. The CDR3 bases are TGCGCCAGCAGCCAAGGGGATGGAAACACCATATATTTT. This sequence joins TRBV4-1 and TRBJ1-3; D remains ambiguous. The CDR3 has 13 residues. The V and J ends lost 1 base and 3 bases respectively, with 4 bases between them. From germline, CDR1 is MGHRA and CDR2 YSYEKL.

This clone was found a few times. The CDR3 bases are TGTGCCACCAGTGATACCCGGGGGGGAGAGACCCAGTACTTC. It is translated as CATSDTRGGETQYF. The chain is built from TRBV24-1 and TRBJ2-5, with 8 bases matching TRBD2. CDR3 size: 14 residues. V lost 3 bases to trimming and J lost 4 bases; unmatched junction nucleotides: 3. Germline loops: CDR1 KGHDR, CDR2 SFDVKD.

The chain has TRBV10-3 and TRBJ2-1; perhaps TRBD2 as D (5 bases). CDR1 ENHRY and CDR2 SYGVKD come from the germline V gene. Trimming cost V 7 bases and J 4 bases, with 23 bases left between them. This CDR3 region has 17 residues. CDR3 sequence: CAIKAQTQLGIYNEQFF. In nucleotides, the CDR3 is TGTGCCATCAAGGCTCAGACGCAACTAGGGATATACAATGAGCAGTTCTTC.

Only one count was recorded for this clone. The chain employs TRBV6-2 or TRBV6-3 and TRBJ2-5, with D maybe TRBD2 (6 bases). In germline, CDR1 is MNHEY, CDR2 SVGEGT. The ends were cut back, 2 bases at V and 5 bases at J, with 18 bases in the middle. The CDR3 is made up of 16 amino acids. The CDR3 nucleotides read TGTGCCAGCAGTTACAAAATCGGGACTCCTCGGGAGACCCAGTACTTC. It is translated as CASSYKIGTPRETQYF.

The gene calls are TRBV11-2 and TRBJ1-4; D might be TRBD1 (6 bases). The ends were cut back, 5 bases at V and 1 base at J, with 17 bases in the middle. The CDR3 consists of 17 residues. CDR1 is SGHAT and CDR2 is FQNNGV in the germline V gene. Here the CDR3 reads CASSPTRGAVTNEKLFF. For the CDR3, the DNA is TGTGCCAGCAGCCCCACTAGGGGGGCGGTAACTAATGAAAAACTGTTTTTT.

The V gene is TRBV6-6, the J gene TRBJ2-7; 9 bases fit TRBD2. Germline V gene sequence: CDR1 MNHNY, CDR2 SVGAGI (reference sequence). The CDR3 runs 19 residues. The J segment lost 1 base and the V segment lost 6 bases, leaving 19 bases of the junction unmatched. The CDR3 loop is CASRRQVSDVAGESYEQYF. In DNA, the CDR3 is TGTGCCAGCAGACGACAGGTCTCCGACGTAGCGGGAGAGTCCTACGAGCAGTACTTC.

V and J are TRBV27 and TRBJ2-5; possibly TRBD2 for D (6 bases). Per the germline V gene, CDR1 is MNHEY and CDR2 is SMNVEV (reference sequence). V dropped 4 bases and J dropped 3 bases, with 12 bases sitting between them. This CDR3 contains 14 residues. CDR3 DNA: TGTGCCAGCAGTTCCCTGCCGGGAGAAGAGACCCAGTACTTC. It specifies CASSSLPGEETQYF.